The source of this T cell receptor (beta chain) is a study of shared clonotypes between healthy human individuals. Study-wide background: Aged 18 to 49, the donors were a couple of women and three men.

The CDR3 is 15 amino acids. Germline V gives CDR1 SGHAT, CDR2 FQNNGV. V gave up 1 base and J gave up 4 bases, with 13 bases separating them. Donors were healthy HIV-negative adults without recent acute infections or vaccinations. All participating donors were Caucasian adults from Nashville, Tennessee. Data came from immunoSEQ multiplex PCR; TCRdb stores just in-frame clones and leaves some out. This table has some 1,400,000 clones, 95% to 97% appearing once. This TCR came from a man aged 25 to 40 in good health. The V call is TRBV11-2, the J call TRBJ2-5; D possibly uses TRBD1 or TRBD2 (6 bases each). Material for sequencing was naive CD4+ T cells sorted from blood. Specified subset: CD45RA+ positively selected. CDR3: CASSLVPGAGETQYF. The DNA of the CDR3 is TGTGCCAGCAGCTTAGTCCCGGGGGCGGGAGAGACCCAGTACTTC.